This T cell receptor (beta chain) emerged from a study of beta chain features in type 1 diabetes. Sequencing targeted expressed TCRB transcripts, as all isolated RNA had been reverse transcribed. Clones were sequenced by immunoSEQ multiplex PCR, and TCRdb holds only the in-frame ones, with some missing. The sample includes approximately 150,000 clones, 10% to 15% of them seen just once. The CDR3 length is 14 residues. Germline V gene lookup returns CDR1 MGHRA and CDR2 YSYEKL. Trimming left V 4 bases short and J 5 bases short, with 11 bases between. This clone was found a few times. Its specificity is not known. Study-wide points: Significant though moderate, a shortening of TCRB CDR3s appeared in all four CD4+ subsets of Type 1 diabetes patients. Within patients, naive, central memory and Treg TCRB repertoires seemed more similar than within healthy donors. There were fewer insertions and more deletions at the VDJ junctions of type 1 diabetes patients.

Every donor provided one heparinised blood draw, which averaged approximately 120 mL. The chain employs TRBV4-1 and TRBJ1-4, with no clear D. The sequenced sample consisted of central memory CD4+ T cells from blood. The sequence derives from a man younger than 35 with type 1 diabetes. DNA of the CDR3: TGCGCCAGCAGCCCCGAGCCTAGAAATGAAAAACTGTTTTTT. This encodes CASSPEPRNEKLFF.